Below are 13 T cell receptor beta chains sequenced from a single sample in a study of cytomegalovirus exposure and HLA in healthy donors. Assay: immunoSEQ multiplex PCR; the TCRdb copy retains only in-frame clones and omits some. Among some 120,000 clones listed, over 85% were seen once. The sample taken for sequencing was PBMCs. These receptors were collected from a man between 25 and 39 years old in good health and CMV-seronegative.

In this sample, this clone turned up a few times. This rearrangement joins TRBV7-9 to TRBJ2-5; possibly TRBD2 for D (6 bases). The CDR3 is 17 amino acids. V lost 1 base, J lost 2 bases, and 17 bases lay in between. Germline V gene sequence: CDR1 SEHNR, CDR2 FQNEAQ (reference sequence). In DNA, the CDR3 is TGTGCCAGCAGCTTAGAAGGCTGGAGGGGCAGTCAAGAGACCCAGTACTTC. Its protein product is CASSLEGWRGSQETQYF.

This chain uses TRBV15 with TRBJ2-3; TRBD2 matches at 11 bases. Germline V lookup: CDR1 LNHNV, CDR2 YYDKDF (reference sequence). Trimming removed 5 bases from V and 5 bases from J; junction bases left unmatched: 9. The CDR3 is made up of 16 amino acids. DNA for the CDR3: TGTGCCACCAGCGGCCCGACTAGCGGGGTGATAGATACGCAGTATTTT. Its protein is CATSGPTSGVIDTQYF.

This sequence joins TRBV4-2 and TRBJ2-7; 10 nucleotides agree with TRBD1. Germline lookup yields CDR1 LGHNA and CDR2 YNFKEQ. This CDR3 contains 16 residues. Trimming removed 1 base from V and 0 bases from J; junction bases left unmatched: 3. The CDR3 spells CASSQAGQGYSYEQYF. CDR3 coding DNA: TGTGCCAGCAGCCAAGCGGGACAGGGGTACTCCTACGAGCAGTACTTC.

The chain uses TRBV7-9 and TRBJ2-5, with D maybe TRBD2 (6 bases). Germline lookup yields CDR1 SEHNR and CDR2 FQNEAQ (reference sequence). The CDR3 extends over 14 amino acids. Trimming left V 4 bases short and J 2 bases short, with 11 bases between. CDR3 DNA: TGTGCCAGCAGCTCCTCGCGGGGACAAGAGACCCAGTACTTC. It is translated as CASSSSRGQETQYF.

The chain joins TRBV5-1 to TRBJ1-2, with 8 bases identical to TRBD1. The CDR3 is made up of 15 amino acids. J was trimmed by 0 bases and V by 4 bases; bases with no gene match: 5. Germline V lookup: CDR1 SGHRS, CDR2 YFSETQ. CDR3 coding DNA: TGCGCCAGCAGCATCGGACAGGGCTCTAACTATGGCTACACCTTC. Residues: CASSIGQGSNYGYTF.

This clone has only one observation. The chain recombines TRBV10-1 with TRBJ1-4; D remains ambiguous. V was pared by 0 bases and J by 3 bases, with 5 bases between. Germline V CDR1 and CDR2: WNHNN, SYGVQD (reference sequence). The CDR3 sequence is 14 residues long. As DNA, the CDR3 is TGCGCCAGCAGTGAGTCGGAGGCTAATGAAAAACTGTTTTTT. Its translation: CASSESEANEKLFF.

The CDR3 nucleotides read TGTGCCAGCAGTGACTCTGGGACAGGGGGCTTGGCTTTCTTT. Translated, it gives CASSDSGTGGLAFF. This sequence joins TRBV6-4 and TRBJ1-1; 12 bases match TRBD1. CDR1 is MRHNA and CDR2 is SNTAGT in the germline V gene. The CDR3 covers 14 residues. V lost 0 bases to trimming and J lost 11 bases; unmatched junction nucleotides: 4.

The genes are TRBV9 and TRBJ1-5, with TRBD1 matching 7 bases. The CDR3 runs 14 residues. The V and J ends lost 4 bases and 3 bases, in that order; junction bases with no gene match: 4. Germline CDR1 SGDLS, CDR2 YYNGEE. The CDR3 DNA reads TGTGCCAGCAGCCCTACAGGGGTCAATCAGCCCCAGCATTTT. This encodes CASSPTGVNQPQHF.

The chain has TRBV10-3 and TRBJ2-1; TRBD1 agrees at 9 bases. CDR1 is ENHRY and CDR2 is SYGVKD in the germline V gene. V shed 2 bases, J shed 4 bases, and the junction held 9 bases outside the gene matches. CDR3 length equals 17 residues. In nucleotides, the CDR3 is TGTGCCATCAGTGAGCCGGGACAGGGAGGAAAGTACAATGAGCAGTTCTTC. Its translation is CAISEPGQGGKYNEQFF.

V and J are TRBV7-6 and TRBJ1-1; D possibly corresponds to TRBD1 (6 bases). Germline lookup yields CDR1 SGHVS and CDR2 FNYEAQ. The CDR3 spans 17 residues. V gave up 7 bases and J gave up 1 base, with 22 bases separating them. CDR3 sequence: CASNQGDPGHQNTEAFF. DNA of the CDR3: TGTGCCAGCAACCAGGGCGATCCGGGACACCAGAACACTGAAGCTTTCTTT.

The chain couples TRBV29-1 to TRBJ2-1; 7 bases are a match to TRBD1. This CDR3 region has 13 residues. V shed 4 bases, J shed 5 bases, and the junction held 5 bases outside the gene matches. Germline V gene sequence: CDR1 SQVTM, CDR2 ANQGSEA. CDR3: CSVGGTDDNEQFF. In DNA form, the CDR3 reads TGCAGCGTTGGAGGGACAGACGACAATGAGCAGTTCTTC.

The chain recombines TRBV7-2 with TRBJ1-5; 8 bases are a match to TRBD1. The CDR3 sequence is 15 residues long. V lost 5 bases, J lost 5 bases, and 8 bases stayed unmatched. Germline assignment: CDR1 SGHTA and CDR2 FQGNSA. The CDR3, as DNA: TGTGCCAGCAGCCCTCTGACAGGGGTCCATCAGCCCCAGCATTTT. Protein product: CASSPLTGVHQPQHF.

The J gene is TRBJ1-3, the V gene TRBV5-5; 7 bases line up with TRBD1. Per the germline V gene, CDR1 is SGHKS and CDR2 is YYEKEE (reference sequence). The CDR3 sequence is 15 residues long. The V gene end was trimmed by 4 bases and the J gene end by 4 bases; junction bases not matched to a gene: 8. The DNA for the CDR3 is TGTGCCAGCAGCGGACCCCCGGGACAGGGAAACACCATATATTTT. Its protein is CASSGPPGQGNTIYF.